These 16 T cell receptor beta chains were all obtained from the same sample, sequenced in a study of blood T cell repertoires in COVID-19. Using immunoSEQ multiplex PCR, the repertoire was profiled, and TCRdb retains in-frame clones only, with some absent. The sample has under 200,000 clones, 83% seen once. What was sequenced was peripheral blood. Every receptor here comes from a human donor in a cohort sampled during active COVID-19.

This sequence joins TRBV4-2 and TRBJ2-1, with 9 bases matching TRBD1. There are 15 residues in the CDR3. The V gene end was trimmed by 5 bases and the J gene end by 5 bases; junction bases not matched to a gene: 7. Germline V gene data show CDR1 as LGHNA and CDR2 as YNFKEQ. CDR3 amino acids: CASSYRDRDHNEQFF. In DNA form, the CDR3 reads TGTGCCAGCAGCTACCGGGACAGGGACCACAATGAGCAGTTCTTC.

This clone was recorded once. The rearrangement uses TRBV6-2 or TRBV6-3 and TRBJ1-2; TRBD1 aligns across 8 bases. The CDR3 extends over 15 amino acids. CDR1 is MNHEY and CDR2 is SVGEGT in the germline V gene. After removal of 5 bases from V and 7 bases from J, the junction contained 12 bases not matched to a gene. CDR3 coding DNA: TGTGCCAGCAGTACCTGGACAGGGAAAGGTATTGGCTACACCTTC. It yields the protein CASSTWTGKGIGYTF.

This clone showed up just a few times. The rearrangement uses TRBV2 and TRBJ2-2; TRBD2 agrees at 11 bases. Germline V gives CDR1 SNHLY, CDR2 FYNNEI. The J segment lost 4 bases and the V segment lost 8 bases, leaving 12 bases of the junction unmatched. The CDR3 sequence is 17 residues long. CDR3 protein: CASEYGRLAGSTGELFF. The CDR3 region has the DNA TGTGCCAGCGAATATGGTAGACTAGCGGGGTCCACCGGGGAGCTGTTTTTT.

The gene calls are TRBV9 and TRBJ2-6; 7 bases are a match to TRBD1. J gave up 0 bases and V 3 bases, and 3 bases lay outside the gene matches. The CDR3 spans 16 residues. CDR1 is SGDLS, CDR2 YYNGEE, per germline. CDR3 DNA: TGTGCCAGCAGCGCGGACAGGATCTCTGGGGCCAACGTCCTGACTTTC. The encoded protein is CASSADRISGANVLTF.

The J gene is TRBJ2-3, the V gene TRBV9; maybe TRBD2 (6 bases). Per germline, CDR1 SGDLS and CDR2 YYNGEE. Trimming took off 0 bases at V and 0 bases at J, with 11 bases between the two ends. The CDR3 is 16 residues long. The CDR3 spells CASSVGGRSSTDTQYF. The CDR3 DNA reads TGTGCCAGCAGCGTAGGGGGGAGGTCTAGCACAGATACGCAGTATTTT.

The chain uses TRBV3-1 (or the pseudogene TRBV3-2) and TRBJ1-6; D possibly corresponds to TRBD1 (6 bases). V dropped 2 bases and J dropped 8 bases, with 16 bases sitting between them. Germline V lookup: CDR1 LGHDT, CDR2 YNNKEL (reference sequence). The CDR3 is made up of 16 amino acids. The CDR3 DNA reads as TGTGCCAGCAGCCAATTCAAAAGACAGGTAGATTCACCCCTCCACTTT. Its translation is CASSQFKRQVDSPLHF.

The CDR3 sequence: CASSYSGVGVYEQYF. For the CDR3, the DNA is TGTGCCAGCAGTTACTCGGGCGTAGGGGTCTACGAGCAGTACTTC. The genes are TRBV6-5 and TRBJ2-7; possible D gene TRBD1, 5 bases. CDR3 length: 15 residues. Germline V gene lookup returns CDR1 MNHEY and CDR2 SVGAGI. Trimming removed 0 bases from V and 3 bases from J, with 12 bases in between.

The chain has TRBV5-1 and TRBJ1-3; D might be TRBD1 (6 bases). Trimming removed 0 bases at V and 0 bases at J, with 10 bases between. Germline CDR1 reads SGHRS; CDR2 reads YFSETQ. This CDR3 is built from 16 residues. CDR3 nucleotides: TGCGCCAGCAGCTTGGAACAGGGCCCCTCTGGAAACACCATATATTTT. It is translated as CASSLEQGPSGNTIYF. Filled out from reference TRBV5-1 and TRBJ1-3, the complete variable domain reads KAGVTQTPRYLIKTRGQQVTLSCSPISGHRSVSWYQQTPGQGLQFLFEYFSETQRNKGNFPGRFSGRQFSNSRSEMNVSTLELGDSALYLCASSLEQGPSGNTIYFGEGSWLTVV.

The CDR3 loop is CASIPTDTQYF. In nucleotides, the CDR3 is TGTGCAAGCATCCCCACAGATACGCAGTATTTT. The V call is TRBV12-2, the J call TRBJ2-3; the DNA was not used to check the table's D call, TRBD1. TRBV12-2 is an annotated pseudogene. The length of the CDR3 is 11 residues.

The genes are TRBV27 and TRBJ2-7; 12 bases align to TRBD2. With 5 bases clipped from V and 3 bases from J, the junction kept 5 bases outside the gene matches. The V gene's germline CDR1 is MNHEY and CDR2 SMNVEV (reference sequence). CDR3 length equals 15 residues. CDR3 residues: CASSKKGLAGYEQYF. For the CDR3, the DNA is TGTGCCAGCAGTAAAAAGGGACTAGCGGGCTACGAGCAGTACTTC.

The genes are TRBV7-8 and TRBJ2-3, with D possibly being TRBD1 (5 bases). Germline V lookup: CDR1 SGHVS, CDR2 FQNEAQ. The CDR3 is made up of 15 amino acids. Trimming pared 1 base from V and 0 bases from J, leaving 8 bases between. CDR3 coding DNA: TGTGCCAGCAGCTTAGATACAGGTAGCACAGATACGCAGTATTTT. This gives the protein CASSLDTGSTDTQYF.

The chain has TRBV6-2 or TRBV6-3 and TRBJ2-7, with 7 positions matching TRBD1. With 6 bases clipped from V and 6 bases from J, the junction kept 8 bases outside the gene matches. The CDR3 length is 13 residues. Germline lookup yields CDR1 MNHEY and CDR2 SVGEGT. The CDR3 reads CASSGTELTEQYF. In DNA form, the CDR3 reads TGTGCCAGCAGCGGGACAGAACTAACCGAGCAGTACTTC.

This clone was seen only a few times. The gene calls are TRBV28 and TRBJ1-6, with 7 bases identical to TRBD1. The V segment lost 6 bases and the J segment 5 bases; nucleotides outside the gene matches: 7. Germline V gene data show CDR1 as MDHEN and CDR2 as SYDVKM. This CDR3 is 15 amino acids long. For the CDR3, the DNA is TGTGCCAGCAGCCTAGGGACAGATGATAATTCACCCCTCCACTTT. As protein: CASSLGTDDNSPLHF.

The chain is built from TRBV19 and TRBJ2-2, with D unclear. The V end was cut by 3 bases, the J end by 7 bases, with 9 bases between. The CDR3 runs to 13 residues. Per the germline V gene, CDR1 is LNHDA and CDR2 is SQIVND (reference sequence). The CDR3: CASSISGIGELFF. In nucleotides, the CDR3 is TGTGCCAGTAGTATTTCAGGAATCGGGGAGCTGTTTTTT.

The gene calls are TRBV2 and TRBJ1-6; D possibly corresponds to TRBD1 (5 bases). Trimming took off 3 bases at V and 7 bases at J, with 7 bases between the two ends. The CDR3 consists of 13 residues. Germline-derived CDR1 and CDR2 are SNHLY and FYNNEI. CDR3 in DNA: TGTGCCAGCAGTGAGGGGCAGAATTCACCCCTCCACTTT. This gives the protein CASSEGQNSPLHF.

V and J are TRBV19 and TRBJ1-3; possibly TRBD1 for D (6 bases). This CDR3 is 14 amino acids long. Germline-derived CDR1 and CDR2 are LNHDA and SQIVND (reference sequence). V was clipped by 8 bases and J by 2 bases, with 13 bases between them. The CDR3 loop is CASYGQTPGNTIYF. In nucleotides, the CDR3 is TGTGCCAGTTACGGACAGACCCCTGGAAACACCATATATTTT. Drawing the rest from reference TRBV19 and TRBJ1-3, the complete variable domain is DGGITQSPKYLFRKEGQNVTLSCEQNLNHDAMYWYRQDPGQGLRLIYYSQIVNDFQKGDIAEGYSVSREKKESFPLTVTSAQKNPTAFYLCASYGQTPGNTIYFGEGSWLTVV.